The 24 T cell receptor beta chains in this list originate from one sample, sequenced in a study of cytomegalovirus exposure and HLA in healthy donors. Some clones are missing from TCRdb's copy, which holds only in-frame ones; the method was immunoSEQ multiplex PCR. This repertoire shows 65,000 or so clones, over 85% found once; its top ten account for about 4%. The sequenced sample consisted of PBMCs. The receptors shown here come from a man between 18 and 29 years old in good health and CMV-seropositive.

This clone was detected once. The CDR3 loop is CASTNPDGGQPQHF. For the CDR3, the DNA is TGTGCCAGCACTAACCCCGACGGCGGTCAGCCCCAGCATTTT. The chain links TRBV28 to TRBJ1-5, with D unresolved. The V gene's germline CDR1 is MDHEN and CDR2 SYDVKM. Trimming stripped 7 bases from V and 6 bases from J, with 16 bases between. CDR3 length equals 14 residues.

V usage is TRBV19 and J usage is TRBJ2-3; 8 nucleotides match TRBD1. Germline V CDR1 and CDR2: LNHDA, SQIVND (reference sequence). The CDR3 contains 13 residues. V was pared by 8 bases and J by 7 bases, with 8 bases of the junction left unmatched. Here the CDR3 DNA reads TGTGCCAGTTCCAAGGACAGGGTAAATACGCAGTATTTT. It codes for CASSKDRVNTQYF.

The chain links TRBV18 to TRBJ2-6; the D gene is possibly TRBD1 (6 bases). The germline V gene has CDR1 KGHSH and CDR2 LQKENI. Between the trimmed V and J ends, which lost 2 bases and 0 bases, there was a span of 23 bases. This CDR3 has 21 residues. CDR3 amino acids: CASSPNSGSQGHLSGANVLTF. In nucleotides, the CDR3 is TGTGCCAGCTCACCAAATTCGGGCTCTCAGGGACACCTCTCTGGGGCCAACGTCCTGACTTTC.

V usage is TRBV7-8 and J usage is TRBJ2-7; TRBD2 matches at 7 bases. Trimming at V came to 1 base and at J to 4 bases, leaving 19 bases not matched to a gene. The CDR3 is 19 residues long. Germline loops: CDR1 SGHVS, CDR2 FQNEAQ. CDR3 nucleotides: TGTGCCAGCAGCTTAGATCGTATCCCCGGGCGGGGGTGGTTATACGAGCAGTACTTC. Translating it yields CASSLDRIPGRGWLYEQYF.

The chain is built from TRBV6-5 and TRBJ2-3; D unclear. Trimming left V 2 bases short and J 2 bases short, with 11 bases between. The V gene's germline CDR1 is MNHEY and CDR2 SVGAGI. The CDR3 is made up of 15 amino acids. The chain's CDR3 is CASSYGKQPTDTQYF. CDR3 DNA: TGTGCCAGCAGTTACGGTAAACAACCCACAGATACGCAGTATTTT.

V usage is TRBV5-1 and J usage is TRBJ1-1; D ambiguous. In germline, CDR1 is SGHRS, CDR2 YFSETQ. CDR3 length: 17 residues. V lost 4 bases and J lost 2, with 21 bases in between. The CDR3 spells CASSAGRDLVANTEAFF. CDR3 sequence (DNA): TGCGCCAGCAGCGCGGGTCGCGACCTTGTAGCTAACACTGAAGCTTTCTTT.

The gene calls are TRBV6-5 and TRBJ2-7; D may be TRBD2 (6 bases). CDR1 and CDR2 (germline): MNHEY, SVGAGI. Trimming stripped 6 bases from V and 3 bases from J, with 15 bases between. The CDR3 totals 14 residues. This CDR3 is CASSPGGTYYEQYF. The CDR3 DNA reads as TGTGCCAGCAGCCCAGGAGGGACGTACTACGAGCAGTACTTC.

V gene TRBV7-9 combines with J gene TRBJ2-7, with D perhaps TRBD2 (6 bases). V lost 1 base, J lost 7 bases, and 17 bases lay in between. The CDR3 has 15 amino acids. Germline CDR1 reads SEHNR; CDR2 reads FQNEAQ (reference sequence). The CDR3 sequence is CASSLVPNTGEEQYF. DNA for the CDR3: TGTGCCAGCAGCTTAGTTCCCAACACGGGGGAAGAGCAGTACTTC.

V is TRBV20-1 and J is TRBJ1-1, with no clear D. Germline V gene lookup returns CDR1 DFQATT and CDR2 SNEGSKA (reference sequence). The CDR3 totals 11 residues. V shed 5 bases and J shed 2 bases, with 6 bases lying between them. CDR3 sequence: CSAPINTEAFF. For the CDR3, the DNA is TGCAGTGCTCCCATCAACACTGAAGCTTTCTTT.

The J gene is TRBJ2-6, the V gene TRBV6-1, with D possibly being TRBD2 (5 bases). The germline V gene encodes CDR1 MNHNS and CDR2 SASEGT. The CDR3 covers 14 residues. V dropped 3 bases and J dropped 2 bases, with 5 bases sitting between them. CDR3 loop: CASSETTGANVLTF. The CDR3 nucleotides read TGTGCCAGCAGTGAGACTACTGGGGCCAACGTCCTGACTTTC.

A single count supports this clone. The rearrangement joins TRBV5-1 to TRBJ2-3; TRBD2 matches at 8 bases. Unmatched junction bases numbered 8, after V lost 0 bases and J lost 5 bases. Germline CDR1 reads SGHRS; CDR2 reads YFSETQ. The CDR3 consists of 16 residues. The CDR3 DNA reads TGCGCCAGCAGCTTGGCCTCAGCGGGAGCGGTAGATACGCAGTATTTT. Translating gives CASSLASAGAVDTQYF.

This sequence joins TRBV5-1 and TRBJ2-1; 8 bases are shared with TRBD1. The CDR3 has 16 amino acids. The V segment lost 2 bases and the J segment 4 bases; nucleotides outside the gene matches: 8. CDR1 and CDR2 (germline): SGHRS, YFSETQ. DNA for the CDR3: TGCGCCAGCAGCTTTTTCAGGGGGCAAGATTACAATGAGCAGTTCTTC. This codes for CASSFFRGQDYNEQFF. The whole variable domain, remainder taken from reference TRBV5-1 and TRBJ2-1, is KAGVTQTPRYLIKTRGQQVTLSCSPISGHRSVSWYQQTPGQGLQFLFEYFSETQRNKGNFPGRFSGRQFSNSRSEMNVSTLELGDSALYLCASSFFRGQDYNEQFFGPGTRLTVL.

The chain uses TRBV7-9 and TRBJ2-7; 8 positions match TRBD1. The CDR3 contains 14 residues. V shed 5 bases and J 3 bases; nucleotides not matched to a gene: 6. The germline V gene has CDR1 SEHNR and CDR2 FQNEAQ (reference sequence). Written as DNA, the CDR3 is TGTGCCAGCAGCCGACGGACAGGGAACTACGAGCAGTACTTC. This codes for CASSRRTGNYEQYF.

This clone came up once. The chain employs TRBV7-8 and TRBJ1-2, with 7 bases fitting TRBD1. J was trimmed by 4 bases and V by 5 bases; bases with no gene match: 7. The CDR3 sequence is 14 residues long. Germline V gene sequence: CDR1 SGHVS, CDR2 FQNEAQ. CDR3 region: CASSPGDSSYGYTF. The CDR3 DNA follows: TGTGCCAGCAGCCCAGGGGACAGCAGCTATGGCTACACCTTC.

This clone appeared once. The V gene is TRBV27, the J gene TRBJ2-1; 8 bases map to TRBD2. The length of the CDR3 is 15 residues. Germline assignment: CDR1 MNHEY and CDR2 SMNVEV (reference sequence). With V trimmed by 6 bases and J by 2 bases, 6 bases remained unmatched. CDR3 nucleotides: TGTGCCAGCAGACTAGCGGTTACAACCTACAATGAGCAGTTCTTC. Amino acids: CASRLAVTTYNEQFF.

DNA for the CDR3: TGTGCCAGCAGCCTTGGTTGGGAGATCGGTTCAGATACGCAGTATTTT. It translates to CASSLGWEIGSDTQYF. This chain links TRBV14 with TRBJ2-3; TRBD2 is a possible D gene (5 bases). In germline, CDR1 is SGHDN, CDR2 FVKESK. V shed 4 bases and J shed 4 bases, with 18 bases lying between them. CDR3 length equals 16 residues.

This sequence joins TRBV7-9 and TRBJ2-2; unclear D gene. V gave up 5 bases and J gave up 3 bases, with 7 bases separating them. The germline gives CDR1 SEHNR, CDR2 FQNEAQ (reference sequence). This CDR3 comprises 13 residues. CDR3 sequence (DNA): TGTGCCAGCAGCATCGGGTACACCGGGGAGCTGTTTTTT. It translates to CASSIGYTGELFF.

This rearrangement joins TRBV18 to TRBJ2-7; TRBD1 aligns across 10 bases. V trimming: 4 bases; J trimming: 4 bases; junction bases outside the gene matches: 4. The CDR3 runs to 14 residues. The germline gives CDR1 KGHSH, CDR2 LQKENI. The CDR3 spells CASSRTGGEYEQYF. For the CDR3, the DNA is TGTGCCAGCTCACGGACAGGGGGGGAATACGAGCAGTACTTC.

V is TRBV7-9 and J is TRBJ1-1, with 7 nucleotides matching TRBD1. V shed 4 bases and J 2 bases; nucleotides not matched to a gene: 13. The CDR3 is made up of 17 amino acids. Germline lookup yields CDR1 SEHNR and CDR2 FQNEAQ (reference sequence). The CDR3 bases are TGTGCCAGCAGCTCCAACAAACCGACAGGGTTAAACACTGAAGCTTTCTTT. It codes for CASSSNKPTGLNTEAFF.

The rearrangement joins TRBV10-3 to TRBJ2-1; the match to TRBD2 covers 15 bases. CDR3 length: 17 amino acids. V shed 2 bases, J shed 5 bases, and the junction held 4 bases outside the gene matches. In germline, CDR1 is ENHRY, CDR2 SYGVKD. This CDR3 reads CAISEGLAGGTHNEQFF. The DNA for the CDR3 is TGTGCCATCAGTGAGGGACTAGCGGGGGGGACCCACAATGAGCAGTTCTTC.

In DNA, the CDR3 is TGCGCCAGCAGCCCATCCCTCGGGATAGCGGGGTACCAAGAGACCCAGTACTTC. It translates to CASSPSLGIAGYQETQYF. The rearrangement uses TRBV4-1 and TRBJ2-5, with TRBD2 matching 8 bases. The CDR3 has 18 amino acids. The J segment lost 0 bases and the V segment lost 4 bases, leaving 13 bases of the junction unmatched. Germline-derived CDR1 and CDR2 are MGHRA and YSYEKL.

The V call is TRBV6-1, the J call TRBJ2-7; TRBD1 matches at 8 bases. J gave up 0 bases and V 8 bases, and 6 bases lay outside the gene matches. The CDR3 length is 14 residues. Germline CDR1 is MNHNS and CDR2 is SASEGT. CDR3 bases: TGTGCCAGCTGGGGCCAGGGGGCCTCCTACGAGCAGTACTTC. It specifies CASWGQGASYEQYF.

The rearrangement uses TRBV28 and TRBJ2-2; D is perhaps TRBD1 (6 bases). Trimming pared 6 bases from V and 8 bases from J, leaving 19 bases between. The germline V gene encodes CDR1 MDHEN and CDR2 SYDVKM. The CDR3 consists of 15 residues. As DNA, the CDR3 is TGTGCCAGCAGGGAAGTTACAGGGTATCGGGGGGAGCTGTTTTTT. It codes for CASREVTGYRGELFF.

The CDR3 region has the DNA TGTGCCTTGGCCCTGCGCAGGAGGGAATATAATTCACCCCTCCACTTT. Translated: CALALRRREYNSPLHF. The genes are TRBV30 and TRBJ1-6; D ambiguous. CDR1 and CDR2 (germline): GTSNPN, SVGIG (reference sequence). The CDR3 is 16 amino acids. V lost 7 bases and J lost 4, with 20 bases in between.